Each of the 22 T cell receptor beta chains below was sequenced from the same sample in a study of blood T cell repertoires in COVID-19. Only in-frame clones appear in the TCRdb table, and some are missing; sequencing was by immunoSEQ multiplex PCR. In the table there are 150,000 to 200,000 clones, under 95% of which are singletons. The sample consisted of peripheral blood. The origin of the receptors is a man in his fifties or sixties with active or convalescent COVID-19.

The chain recombines TRBV2 with TRBJ1-6, with no clear D. V was trimmed by 4 bases and J by 14 bases, leaving 15 bases between them. Germline loops: CDR1 SNHLY, CDR2 FYNNEI. CDR3 length: 13 amino acids. The CDR3 coding sequence is TGTGCCAGCAGTGTAGGAGCCCCAACCACCCTCCACTTT. This encodes CASSVGAPTTLHF.

This clone has a handful of counts. This chain uses TRBV30 with TRBJ1-3; D gene ambiguous. Germline V lookup: CDR1 GTSNPN, CDR2 SVGIG (reference sequence). V lost 3 bases to trimming and J lost 4 bases, with 16 bases between them. CDR3 length: 15 amino acids. The CDR3 protein is CAWSAPLNKGNTIYF. CDR3 nucleotides: TGTGCCTGGAGCGCACCCCTAAATAAGGGAAACACCATATATTTT.

The chain links TRBV27 to TRBJ2-3; 10 bases map to TRBD2. CDR3 length: 16 residues. Trimming took 3 bases from V and 3 from J; bases not matched to a gene: 6. Germline CDR1 and CDR2: MNHEY and SMNVEV (reference sequence). The CDR3 region is CASSFWTSGKTDTQYF. The CDR3 DNA is TGTGCCAGCAGTTTCTGGACTAGCGGAAAAACAGATACGCAGTATTTT.

The chain carries TRBV4-2 and TRBJ1-1; D may be TRBD1 (6 bases). Germline-derived CDR1 and CDR2 are LGHNA and YNFKEQ. Trimming took 0 bases from V and 3 from J, leaving 17 bases between them. The CDR3 length is 17 residues. CDR3 DNA sequence: TGTGCCAGCAGCCAAGATCGGCTACAGGGCTGGGACACTGAAGCTTTCTTT. The encoded protein is CASSQDRLQGWDTEAFF.

The V call is TRBV23-1, the J call TRBJ1-2; tentative D call: TRBD1 (5 bases). TRBV23-1 carries the ORF label, with uncertain function. Trimming took off 4 bases at V and 9 bases at J, with 24 bases between the two ends. This CDR3 region has 16 residues. CDR3 nucleotides: TGCGCCAGCAGTCCAACCGAGGTGGGGCTTCTTTATCGCTACACCTTC. Its translation: CASSPTEVGLLYRYTF.

Here the CDR3 DNA reads TGCAGCGCCCGGACAGGGGGCGAATACGAGCAGTACTTC. Protein product: CSARTGGEYEQYF. This chain joins TRBV29-1 and TRBJ2-7; 11 bases match TRBD1. The CDR3 loop spans 13 amino acids. Germline V gene lookup returns CDR1 SQVTM and CDR2 ANQGSEA. J gave up 4 bases and V 7 bases, and 6 bases lay outside the gene matches.

The chain has TRBV3-1 (or the pseudogene TRBV3-2) and TRBJ1-1; D not resolved. Trimming stripped 1 base from V and 3 bases from J, with 9 bases between. Germline CDR1 LGHDT, CDR2 YNNKEL (reference sequence). The CDR3 sequence is 14 residues long. The CDR3 loop reads CASSQVGRYTEAFF. Here the CDR3 DNA reads TGTGCCAGCAGCCAAGTTGGCAGGTACACTGAAGCTTTCTTT.

The rearrangement links TRBV5-8 to TRBJ2-5, with 10 bases that match TRBD2. CDR3 size: 16 residues. In germline, CDR1 is SGHTS, CDR2 YDEGEE. Germline trimming cut 1 base from V and 5 bases from J; bases unmatched to any gene: 8. The CDR3 sequence: CASSLMLAGGGETQYF. In nucleotides, the CDR3 is TGTGCCAGCAGCTTGATGTTAGCGGGAGGCGGGGAGACCCAGTACTTC.

The CDR3 loop reads CASSLETGISGELFF. CDR3 DNA: TGTGCCAGCAGCTTAGAGACAGGGATTTCCGGGGAGCTGTTTTTT. J is TRBJ2-2 and V is TRBV7-7, with TRBD1 identical over 7 bases. Germline values: CDR1 SSHAT, CDR2 FNYEAQ (reference sequence). The CDR3 has 15 amino acids. V shed 1 base and J 6 bases; nucleotides not matched to a gene: 5.

This clone was found once. The chain employs TRBV6-6 and TRBJ2-3; 8 nucleotides line up with TRBD2. Per the germline V gene, CDR1 is MNHNY and CDR2 is SVGAGI (reference sequence). Trimming cost V 5 bases and J 6 bases; bases outside gene matches: 10. The CDR3 is made up of 15 amino acids. The CDR3 DNA is TGTGCCAGCAGTAACTTGGCGGGGGGCCTGGATACGCAGTATTTT. Its translation: CASSNLAGGLDTQYF.

The chain carries TRBV6-6 and TRBJ2-2; TRBD2 might be the D (6 bases). In germline, CDR1 is MNHNY, CDR2 SVGAGI (reference sequence). V lost 2 bases and J lost 4, with 11 bases in between. The CDR3 covers 15 residues. CDR3 sequence reads: CASSYVTGATGELFF. CDR3 DNA: TGTGCCAGCAGTTACGTGACGGGAGCCACCGGGGAGCTGTTTTTT.

This chain connects TRBV6-1 to TRBJ1-2, with D unclear. Germline-derived CDR1 and CDR2 are MNHNS and SASEGT. Trimming cost V 3 bases and J 4 bases, with 12 bases left between them. CDR3 length: 14 residues. This CDR3 reads CASSEGGQSYGYTF. For the CDR3, the DNA is TGTGCCAGCAGTGAGGGTGGGCAAAGCTATGGCTACACCTTC.

This clone came up a few times. The chain has TRBV19 and TRBJ1-1; TRBD1 agrees at 8 bases. CDR3 size: 17 residues. CDR1 is LNHDA, CDR2 SQIVND, per germline (reference sequence). J was trimmed by 3 bases and V by 8 bases; bases with no gene match: 17. The CDR3 reads CASRNPLGQGDYTEAFF. The CDR3 nucleotides are TGTGCCAGTCGAAATCCTCTAGGACAGGGCGATTACACTGAAGCTTTCTTT.

This rearrangement joins TRBV6-6 to TRBJ1-5; no reliable D call. The CDR3 runs to 13 residues. Germline CDR1 MNHNY, CDR2 SVGAGI (reference sequence). Trimming pared 6 bases from V and 0 bases from J, leaving 6 bases between. CDR3 sequence: CASSRHSNQPQHF. CDR3 nucleotide sequence: TGTGCCAGCAGCCGACATAGCAATCAGCCCCAGCATTTT.

The chain links TRBV19 to TRBJ2-5; 7 bases line up with TRBD2. With V trimmed by 1 base and J by 5 bases, 7 bases remained unmatched. This CDR3 has 15 residues. Germline lookup yields CDR1 LNHDA and CDR2 SQIVND (reference sequence). This CDR3 reads CASSIGGRVGETQYF. CDR3 DNA sequence: TGTGCCAGTAGTATAGGTGGGAGGGTTGGGGAGACCCAGTACTTC.

The chain recombines TRBV7-2 with TRBJ1-2; no clear D. This CDR3 spans 14 amino acids. V shed 5 bases and J shed 6 bases, with 16 bases lying between them. The germline V gene has CDR1 SGHTA and CDR2 FQGNSA. In nucleotides, the CDR3 is TGTGCCAGCAGCCCATGGGCCCAGTCCCATGGCTACACCTTC. Translation: CASSPWAQSHGYTF.

The V call is TRBV6-6, the J call TRBJ1-4; 9 positions agree with TRBD1. Germline trimming cut 6 bases from V and 4 bases from J; bases unmatched to any gene: 18. This CDR3 has 19 residues. The V gene's germline CDR1 is MNHNY and CDR2 SVGAGI (reference sequence). CDR3 region: CASSFLLGGTGIVNEKLFF. Here the CDR3 DNA reads TGTGCCAGCAGCTTCCTATTAGGGGGGACAGGGATCGTTAATGAAAAACTGTTTTTT.

The chain joins TRBV19 to TRBJ2-7; 8 bases align to TRBD1. J was trimmed by 5 bases and V by 3 bases; bases with no gene match: 6. Germline V lookup: CDR1 LNHDA, CDR2 SQIVND (reference sequence). The CDR3 covers 14 residues. CDR3 in amino acids: CASSMAGGAHEQYF. The DNA of the CDR3 is TGTGCCAGTAGTATGGCAGGGGGCGCCCACGAGCAGTACTTC. The whole variable domain, remainder taken from reference TRBV19 and TRBJ2-7, is DGGITQSPKYLFRKEGQNVTLSCEQNLNHDAMYWYRQDPGQGLRLIYYSQIVNDFQKGDIAEGYSVSREKKESFPLTVTSAQKNPTAFYLCASSMAGGAHEQYFGPGTRLTVT.

The genes are TRBV7-9 and TRBJ2-7, with 12 bases matching TRBD2. This CDR3 is built from 14 residues. Germline loops: CDR1 SEHNR, CDR2 FQNEAQ (reference sequence). V lost 1 base, J lost 5 bases, and 0 bases stayed unmatched. The CDR3 nucleotides are TGTGCCAGCAGCTTAGGACTAGCGGGAGACGAGCAGTACTTC. It is translated as CASSLGLAGDEQYF.

The V gene is TRBV10-3, the J gene TRBJ2-5; TRBD2 agrees at 8 bases. The CDR3 has 14 residues. Germline V lookup: CDR1 ENHRY, CDR2 SYGVKD. The J segment lost 1 base and the V segment lost 4 bases, leaving 2 bases of the junction unmatched. DNA of the CDR3: TGTGCCATCAGTGGAGGGACTAGCCAAGAGACCCAGTACTTC. It codes for CAISGGTSQETQYF.

J is TRBJ2-1 and V is TRBV7-6, with 8 bases matching TRBD2. The CDR3 spans 16 residues. Germline assignment: CDR1 SGHVS and CDR2 FNYEAQ. J lost 3 bases, V lost 1 base, and 5 bases had no gene match. The CDR3 loop is CASSLVGLDFYNEQFF. CDR3 coding DNA: TGTGCCAGCAGCTTAGTGGGACTAGACTTCTACAATGAGCAGTTCTTC. The whole variable domain, remainder taken from reference TRBV7-6 and TRBJ2-1, is GAGVSQSPRYKVTKRGQDVALRCDPISGHVSLYWYRQALGQGPEFLTYFNYEAQQDKSGLPNDRFSAERPEGSISTLTIQRTEQRDSAMYRCASSLVGLDFYNEQFFGPGTRLTVL.

The V call is TRBV10-3, the J call TRBJ2-7, with 13 bases fitting TRBD2. Germline loops: CDR1 ENHRY, CDR2 SYGVKD. With 5 bases clipped from V and 2 bases from J, the junction kept 6 bases outside the gene matches. The CDR3 sequence is 16 residues long. The CDR3 spells CAISSGTSGKTYEQYF. CDR3 DNA: TGTGCCATCAGTTCCGGGACTAGCGGGAAAACCTACGAGCAGTACTTC.